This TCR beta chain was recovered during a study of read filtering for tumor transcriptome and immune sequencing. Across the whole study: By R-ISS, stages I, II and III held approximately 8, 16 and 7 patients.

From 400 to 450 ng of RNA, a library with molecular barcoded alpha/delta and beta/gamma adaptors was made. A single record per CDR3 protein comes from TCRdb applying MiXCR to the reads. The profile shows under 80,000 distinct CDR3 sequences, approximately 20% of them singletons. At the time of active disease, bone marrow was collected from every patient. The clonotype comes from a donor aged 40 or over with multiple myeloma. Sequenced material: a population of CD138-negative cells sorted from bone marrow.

Written as DNA, the CDR3 is TGTGCCAGCAGCTTAGGAGCCCGCTGGGATACGCAGTATTTT. Translated, it gives CASSLGARWDTQYF. This chain uses TRBV7-6 with TRBJ2-3; D is ambiguous. CDR1 SGHVS and CDR2 FNYEAQ come from the germline V gene. V gave up 1 base and J gave up 6 bases, with 11 bases separating them. The CDR3 runs to 14 residues.